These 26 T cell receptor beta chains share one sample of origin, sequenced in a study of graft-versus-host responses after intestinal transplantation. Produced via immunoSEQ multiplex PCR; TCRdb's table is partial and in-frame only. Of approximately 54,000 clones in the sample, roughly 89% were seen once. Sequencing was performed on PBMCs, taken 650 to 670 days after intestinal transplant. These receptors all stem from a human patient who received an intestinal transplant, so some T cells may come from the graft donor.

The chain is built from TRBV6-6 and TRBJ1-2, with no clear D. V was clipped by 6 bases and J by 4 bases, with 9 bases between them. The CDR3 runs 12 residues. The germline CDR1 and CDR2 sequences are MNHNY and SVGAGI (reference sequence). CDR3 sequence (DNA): TGTGCCAGCAGCCAGGACCTCTATGGCTACACCTTC. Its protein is CASSQDLYGYTF.

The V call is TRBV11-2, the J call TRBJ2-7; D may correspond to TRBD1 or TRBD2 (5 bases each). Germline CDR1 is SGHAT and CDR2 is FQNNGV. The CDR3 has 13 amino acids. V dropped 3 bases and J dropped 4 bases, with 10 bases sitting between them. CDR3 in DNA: TGTGCCAGCAGCTTTGGGGGTACTTACGAGCAGTACTTC. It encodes CASSFGGTYEQYF.

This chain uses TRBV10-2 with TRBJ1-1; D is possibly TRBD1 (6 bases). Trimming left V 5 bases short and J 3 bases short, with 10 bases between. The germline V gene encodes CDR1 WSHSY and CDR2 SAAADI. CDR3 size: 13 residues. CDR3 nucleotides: TGCGCCAGCAGTAGGGGGGCGGACACTGAAGCTTTCTTT. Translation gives CASSRGADTEAFF.

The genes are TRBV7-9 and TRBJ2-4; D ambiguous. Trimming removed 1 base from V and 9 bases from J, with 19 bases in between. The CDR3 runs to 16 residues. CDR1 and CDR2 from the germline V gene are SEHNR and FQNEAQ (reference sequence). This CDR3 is CASSLVNTFQKGIQYF. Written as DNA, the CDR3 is TGTGCCAGCAGCTTAGTTAACACCTTCCAAAAAGGCATTCAGTACTTC.

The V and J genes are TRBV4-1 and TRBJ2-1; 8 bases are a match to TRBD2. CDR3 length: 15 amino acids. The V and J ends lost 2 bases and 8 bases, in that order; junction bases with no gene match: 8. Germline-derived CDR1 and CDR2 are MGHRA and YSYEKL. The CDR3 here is CASSQLAGPSYEQFF. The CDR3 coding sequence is TGCGCCAGCAGCCAACTAGCGGGCCCGTCCTATGAGCAGTTCTTC.

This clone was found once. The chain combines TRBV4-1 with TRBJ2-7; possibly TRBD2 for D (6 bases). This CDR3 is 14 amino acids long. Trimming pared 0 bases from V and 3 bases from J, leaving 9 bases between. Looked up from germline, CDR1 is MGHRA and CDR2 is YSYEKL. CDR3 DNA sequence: TGCGCCAGCAGCCAAGAGACTAGAGACTACGAGCAGTACTTC. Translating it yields CASSQETRDYEQYF.

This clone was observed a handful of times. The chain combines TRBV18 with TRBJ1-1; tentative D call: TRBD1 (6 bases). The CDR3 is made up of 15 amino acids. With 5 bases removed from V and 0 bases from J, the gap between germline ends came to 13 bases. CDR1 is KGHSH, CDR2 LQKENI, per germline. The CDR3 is CASSSVGGLNTEAFF. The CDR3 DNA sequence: TGTGCCAGCTCATCCGTCGGGGGCTTGAACACTGAAGCTTTCTTT.

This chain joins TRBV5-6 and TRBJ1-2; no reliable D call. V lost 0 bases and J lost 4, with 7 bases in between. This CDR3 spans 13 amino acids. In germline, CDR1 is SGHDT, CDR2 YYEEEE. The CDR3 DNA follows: TGTGCCAGCAGCTTGGAAGTCATCTATGGCTACACCTTC. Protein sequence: CASSLEVIYGYTF.

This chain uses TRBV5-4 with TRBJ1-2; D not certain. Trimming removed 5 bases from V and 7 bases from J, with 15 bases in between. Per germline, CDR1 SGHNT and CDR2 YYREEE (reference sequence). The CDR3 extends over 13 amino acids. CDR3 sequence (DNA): TGTGCCAGCAGTCCCCCGGTGAGCGGTGGCTACACCTTC. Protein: CASSPPVSGGYTF.

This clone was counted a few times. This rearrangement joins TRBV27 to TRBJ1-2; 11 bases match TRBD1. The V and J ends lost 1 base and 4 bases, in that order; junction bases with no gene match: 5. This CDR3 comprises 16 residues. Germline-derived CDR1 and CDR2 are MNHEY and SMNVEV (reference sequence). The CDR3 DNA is TGTGCCAGCAGTTTATTAGGACAGGGGGCCCCCTATGGCTACACCTTC. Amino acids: CASSLLGQGAPYGYTF.

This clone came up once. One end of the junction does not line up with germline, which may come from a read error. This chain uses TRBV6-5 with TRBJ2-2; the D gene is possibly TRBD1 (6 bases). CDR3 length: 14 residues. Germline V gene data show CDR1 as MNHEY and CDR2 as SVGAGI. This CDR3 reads CASSSQGNAGELFF. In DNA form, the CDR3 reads TGTGCCAGCAGTTCCCAGGGGAACGCCGGGGAGCTGTTTTTT.

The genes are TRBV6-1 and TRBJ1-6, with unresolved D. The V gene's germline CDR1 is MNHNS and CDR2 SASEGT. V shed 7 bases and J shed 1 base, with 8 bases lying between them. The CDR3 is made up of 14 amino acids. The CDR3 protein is CASTKESYNSPLHF. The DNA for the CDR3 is TGTGCCAGCACGAAGGAATCCTATAATTCACCCCTCCACTTT.

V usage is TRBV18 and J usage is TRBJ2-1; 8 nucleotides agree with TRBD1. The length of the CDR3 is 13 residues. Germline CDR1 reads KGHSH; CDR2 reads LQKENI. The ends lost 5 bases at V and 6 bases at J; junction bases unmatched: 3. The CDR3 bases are TGTGCCAGCTCATCTACAGGGGGCAATGAGCAGTTCTTC. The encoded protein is CASSSTGGNEQFF.

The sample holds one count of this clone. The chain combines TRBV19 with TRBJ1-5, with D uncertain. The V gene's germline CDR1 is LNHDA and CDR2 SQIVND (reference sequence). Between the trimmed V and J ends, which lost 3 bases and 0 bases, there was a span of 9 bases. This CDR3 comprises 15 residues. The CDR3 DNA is TGTGCCAGTAGTATTGGTCCTTTTAGCAATCAGCCCCAGCATTTT. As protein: CASSIGPFSNQPQHF.

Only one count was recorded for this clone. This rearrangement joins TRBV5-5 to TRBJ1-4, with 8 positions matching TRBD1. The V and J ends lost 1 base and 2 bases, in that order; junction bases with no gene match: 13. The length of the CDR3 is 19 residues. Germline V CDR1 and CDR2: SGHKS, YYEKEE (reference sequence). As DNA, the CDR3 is TGTGCCAGCAGCTTGTCTCCCCCCCGGACAGGGTCCACTAATGAAAAACTGTTTTTT. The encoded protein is CASSLSPPRTGSTNEKLFF. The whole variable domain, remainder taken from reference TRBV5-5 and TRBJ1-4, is DAGVTQSPTHLIKTRGQQVTLRCSPISGHKSVSWYQQVLGQGPQFIFQYYEKEERGRGNFPDRFSARQFPNYSSELNVNALLLGDSALYLCASSLSPPRTGSTNEKLFFGSGTQLSVL.

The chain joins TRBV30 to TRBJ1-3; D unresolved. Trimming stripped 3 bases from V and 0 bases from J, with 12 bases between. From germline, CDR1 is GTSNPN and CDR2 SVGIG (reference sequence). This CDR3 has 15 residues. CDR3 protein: CAWSKSGTSGNTIYF. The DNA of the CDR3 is TGTGCCTGGAGCAAATCAGGTACCTCTGGAAACACCATATATTTT.

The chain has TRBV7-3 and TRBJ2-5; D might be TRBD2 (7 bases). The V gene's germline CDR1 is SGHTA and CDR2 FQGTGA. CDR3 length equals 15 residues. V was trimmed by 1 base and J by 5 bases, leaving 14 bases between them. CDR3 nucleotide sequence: TGTGCCAGCAGCTTAAACCCGGGGGGCAGGGAGACCCAGTACTTC. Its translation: CASSLNPGGRETQYF.

Written as DNA, the CDR3 is TGTGCCAGCAGCTCCCTTAATGAGCAGTTCTTC. Amino acid sequence: CASSSLNEQFF. The rearrangement links TRBV7-2 to TRBJ2-1; unclear D gene. The CDR3 consists of 11 residues. V lost 4 bases and J lost 7, with 5 bases in between. CDR1 SGHTA and CDR2 FQGNSA come from the germline V gene.

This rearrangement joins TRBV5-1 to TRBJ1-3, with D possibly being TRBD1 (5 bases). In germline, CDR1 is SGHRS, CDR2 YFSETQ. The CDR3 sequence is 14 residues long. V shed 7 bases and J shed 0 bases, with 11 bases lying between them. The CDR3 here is CASGTGGSGNTIYF. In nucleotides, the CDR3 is TGCGCCAGCGGAACCGGGGGCTCTGGAAACACCATATATTTT.

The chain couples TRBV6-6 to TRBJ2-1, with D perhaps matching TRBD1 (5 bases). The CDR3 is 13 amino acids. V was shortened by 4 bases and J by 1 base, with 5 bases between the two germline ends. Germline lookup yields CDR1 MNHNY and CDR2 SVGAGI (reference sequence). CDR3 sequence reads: CASSSGSYNEQFF. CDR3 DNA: TGTGCCAGCAGTTCAGGGTCCTACAATGAGCAGTTCTTC.

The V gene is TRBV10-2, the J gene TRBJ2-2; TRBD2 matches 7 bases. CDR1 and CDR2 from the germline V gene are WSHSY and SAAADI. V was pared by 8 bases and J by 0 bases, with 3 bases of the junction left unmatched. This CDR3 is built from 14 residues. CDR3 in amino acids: CASSRGANTGELFF. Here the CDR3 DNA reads TGCGCCAGCTCCCGGGGGGCGAACACCGGGGAGCTGTTTTTT.

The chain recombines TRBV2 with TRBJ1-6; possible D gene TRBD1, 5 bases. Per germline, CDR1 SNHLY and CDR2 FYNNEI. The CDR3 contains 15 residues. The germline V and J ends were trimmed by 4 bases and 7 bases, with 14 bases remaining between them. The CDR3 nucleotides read TGTGCCAGCAGTGTAGGGGAGAGGGTGAATTCACCCCTCCACTTT. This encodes CASSVGERVNSPLHF.

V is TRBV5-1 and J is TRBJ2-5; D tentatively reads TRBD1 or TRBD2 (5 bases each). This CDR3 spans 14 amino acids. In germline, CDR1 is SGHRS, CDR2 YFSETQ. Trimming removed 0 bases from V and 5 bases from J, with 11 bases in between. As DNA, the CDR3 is TGCGCCAGCAGCTTGGCGGGACGGCTGGAGACCCAGTACTTC. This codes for CASSLAGRLETQYF.

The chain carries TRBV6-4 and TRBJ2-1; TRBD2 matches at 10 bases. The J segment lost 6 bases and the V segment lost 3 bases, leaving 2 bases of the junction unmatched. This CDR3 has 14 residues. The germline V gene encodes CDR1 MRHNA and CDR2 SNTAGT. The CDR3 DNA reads TGTGCCAGCAGTGAAGCGGGGGGGCCCAATGAGCAGTTCTTC. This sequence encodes CASSEAGGPNEQFF.

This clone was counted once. DNA of the CDR3: TGTGCCAGCAGCTTAGGGAGGGACAGAAAATCCTATGGCTACACCTTC. Protein sequence: CASSLGRDRKSYGYTF. The J gene is TRBJ1-2, the V gene TRBV7-8; the match to TRBD1 covers 7 bases. With V trimmed by 1 base and J by 4 bases, 9 bases remained unmatched. Germline-derived CDR1 and CDR2 are SGHVS and FQNEAQ. The length of the CDR3 is 16 residues. Full variable domain (remainder filled in from reference TRBV7-8 and TRBJ1-2): GAGVSQSPRYKVAKRGQDVALRCDPISGHVSLFWYQQALGQGPEFLTYFQNEAQLDKSGLPSDRFFAERPEGSVSTLKIQRTQQEDSAVYLCASSLGRDRKSYGYTFGSGTRLTVV.

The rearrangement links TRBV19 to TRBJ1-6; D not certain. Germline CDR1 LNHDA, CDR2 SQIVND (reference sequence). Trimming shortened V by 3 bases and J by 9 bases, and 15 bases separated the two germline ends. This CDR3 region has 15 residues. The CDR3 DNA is TGTGCCAGTAGTATTGGTCAGGAATGGCCTTCACCCCTCCACTTT. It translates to CASSIGQEWPSPLHF.